The 6 T cell receptor beta chains in this list originate from one sample, sequenced in a study of human T cells and chemical hapten exposure. TCRdb ran MiXCR on the RACE reads and lists one entry per CDR3 protein. The sample records roughly 92,000 distinct CDR3 sequences, over 9.5% being singletons. As to time point: patch test 2, 6 weeks after DPC sensitization. The sample's treatment: therapeutic diphenylcyclopropenone sensitization with weekly scalp DPC. The sequences come from whole blood, collected in connection with sensitization to the hapten diphenylcyclopropenone (DPC). The receptors were sampled from a woman aged 40 to 50 with alopecia areata. Some clones in this sample may be carry-over from other donors' samples.

Regarding this clonotype: A read error may explain this, as a much larger clone is one base away. The chain couples TRBV19 to TRBJ2-1; TRBD2 is a possible D gene (7 bases). V was trimmed by 5 bases and J by 6 bases, leaving 14 bases between them. CDR1 and CDR2 from the germline V gene are LNHDA and SQIVND (reference sequence). The CDR3 runs 14 residues. CDR3 nucleotides: TGTGCCAGTAGTGTGGGAGGGGGGCCCAATGAGCAGTTCTTC. This codes for CASSVGGGPNEQFF. Full variable domain (remainder filled in from reference TRBV19 and TRBJ2-1): DGGITQSPKYLFRKEGQNVTLSCEQNLNHDAMYWYRQDPGQGLRLIYYSQIVNDFQKGDIAEGYSVSREKKESFPLTVTSAQKNPTAFYLCASSVGGGPNEQFFGPGTRLTVL.

The CDR3: CAISESRGGTDHNSPLHF. The CDR3 DNA reads TGTGCCATCAGTGAGTCCCGCGGCGGGACGGACCATAATTCACCCCTCCACTTT. The genes are TRBV10-3 and TRBJ1-6; D is perhaps TRBD1 (5 bases). Trimming left V 0 bases short and J 5 bases short, with 17 bases between. The germline V gene encodes CDR1 ENHRY and CDR2 SYGVKD. The CDR3 sequence is 18 residues long.

The chain uses TRBV29-1 and TRBJ1-2; D is undetermined. Germline lookup yields CDR1 SQVTM and CDR2 ANQGSEA. The V and J ends lost 0 bases and 4 bases respectively, with 15 bases between them. This CDR3 region has 15 residues. The CDR3 here is CSVEDRSEIPYGYTF. In DNA form, the CDR3 reads TGCAGCGTTGAAGATCGGTCCGAAATCCCCTATGGCTACACCTTC.

This clonotype has more than one count but fewer than ten. This chain joins TRBV4-3 and TRBJ2-1; 11 positions agree with TRBD2. There are 16 residues in the CDR3. Germline-derived CDR1 and CDR2 are LGHNA and YSLEER. J lost 5 bases, V lost 6 bases, and 9 bases had no gene match. The chain's CDR3 is CASSHSGGASHNEQFF. CDR3 sequence (DNA): TGCGCCAGCAGTCATAGCGGGGGGGCCTCTCACAATGAGCAGTTCTTC.

This clonotype was detected only a few times. The CDR3 nucleotides read TGTGCCAGCAGCTTGGAAATTTTCGCAGATACGCAGTATTTT. Its translation is CASSLEIFADTQYF. This chain connects TRBV5-5 to TRBJ2-3; D is undetermined. Germline CDR1 is SGHKS and CDR2 is YYEKEE (reference sequence). The V end was cut by 0 bases, the J end by 4 bases, with 9 bases between. The CDR3 runs 14 residues.

At least ten counts were recorded for this clonotype. The V call is TRBV18, the J call TRBJ1-5; the D gene is possibly TRBD1 (5 bases). CDR1 KGHSH and CDR2 LQKENI come from the germline V gene. CDR3 size: 15 residues. V dropped 5 bases and J dropped 4 bases, with 15 bases sitting between them. This CDR3 is CASSLGGDGNQPQHF. Written as DNA, the CDR3 is TGTGCCAGCTCATTGGGGGGGGATGGAAATCAGCCCCAGCATTTT.